This T cell receptor beta chain was retrieved from a study of control samples from healthy donors and cancer patients. This CDR3 has 13 amino acids. Germline V gene lookup returns CDR1 SEHNR and CDR2 FQNEAQ (reference sequence). Trimming took off 3 bases at V and 6 bases at J, with 11 bases between the two ends. Libraries were prepared by immunoSEQ multiplex PCR; TCRdb keeps only in-frame clonotypes and omits some of them. The sample yields about 180,000 clones, approximately 94% seen once. The sequenced sample was blood. The V gene is TRBV7-9, the J gene TRBJ1-2; perhaps TRBD1 as D (5 bases). The TCR originated in a man aged 30-40 years in good health. The CDR3 is CASSFTGSDGYTF. Written as DNA, the CDR3 is TGTGCCAGCAGCTTTACAGGTAGTGATGGCTACACCTTC.